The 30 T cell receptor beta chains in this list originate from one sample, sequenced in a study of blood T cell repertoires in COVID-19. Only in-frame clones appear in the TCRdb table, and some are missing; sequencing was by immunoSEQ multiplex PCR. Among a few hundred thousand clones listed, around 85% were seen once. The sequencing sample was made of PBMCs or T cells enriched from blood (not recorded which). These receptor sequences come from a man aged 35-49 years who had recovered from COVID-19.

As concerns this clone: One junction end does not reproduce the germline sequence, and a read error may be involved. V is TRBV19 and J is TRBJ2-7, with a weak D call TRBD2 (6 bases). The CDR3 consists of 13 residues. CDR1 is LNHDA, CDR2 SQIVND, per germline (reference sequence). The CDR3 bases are TGTGCCAGTAGTAGTGGGGGAGGAGACACCGTAGACTTC. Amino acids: CASSSGGGDTVDF.

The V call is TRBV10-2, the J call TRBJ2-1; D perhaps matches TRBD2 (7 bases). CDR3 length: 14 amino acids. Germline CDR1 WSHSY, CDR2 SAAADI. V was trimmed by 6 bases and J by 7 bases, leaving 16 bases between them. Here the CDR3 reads CASRWGGRGNEQFF. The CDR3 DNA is TGCGCCAGCAGGTGGGGAGGGAGGGGGAATGAGCAGTTCTTC.

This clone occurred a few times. The CDR3 spells CASSLVGQGALEQYF. The CDR3 DNA is TGTGCCAGCAGCTTAGTGGGACAGGGGGCGCTCGAGCAGTACTTC. The V call is TRBV11-3, the J call TRBJ2-7, with 12 bases fitting TRBD1. J was trimmed by 6 bases and V by 1 base; bases with no gene match: 4. Germline CDR1 SGHNT, CDR2 YENEEA. This CDR3 contains 15 residues.

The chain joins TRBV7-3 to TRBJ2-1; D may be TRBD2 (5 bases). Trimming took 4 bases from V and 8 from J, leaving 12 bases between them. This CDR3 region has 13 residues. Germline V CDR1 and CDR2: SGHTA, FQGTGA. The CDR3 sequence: CASSSYSVDEQFF. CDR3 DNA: TGTGCCAGCAGCTCGTATAGCGTGGATGAGCAGTTCTTC.

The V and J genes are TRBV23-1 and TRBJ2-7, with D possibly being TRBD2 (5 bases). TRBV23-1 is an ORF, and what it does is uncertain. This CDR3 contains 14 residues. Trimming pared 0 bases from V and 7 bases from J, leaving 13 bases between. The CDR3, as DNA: TGCGCCAGCAGTCAATCGGTCGGGGTTTGGGAGCAGTACTTC. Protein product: CASSQSVGVWEQYF.

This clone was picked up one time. This CDR3 is CASSFRDSQESPLHF. The CDR3, as DNA: TGTGCCAGCAGCTTCCGGGACAGCCAAGAGTCACCCCTCCACTTT. The chain couples TRBV7-6 to TRBJ1-6, with 7 bases that match TRBD1. CDR3 length: 15 amino acids. Germline-derived CDR1 and CDR2 are SGHVS and FNYEAQ. V dropped 3 bases and J dropped 10; count of bases not matched to a gene: 9.

The CDR3 here is CASSADRRATNTGELFF. Here the CDR3 DNA reads TGTGCCAGCAGCGCCGACAGGCGAGCTACGAACACCGGGGAGCTGTTTTTT. The V gene is TRBV2, the J gene TRBJ2-2; weak D call: TRBD1 (6 bases). In germline, CDR1 is SNHLY, CDR2 FYNNEI. This CDR3 spans 17 amino acids. V shed 6 bases and J shed 0 bases, with 17 bases lying between them.

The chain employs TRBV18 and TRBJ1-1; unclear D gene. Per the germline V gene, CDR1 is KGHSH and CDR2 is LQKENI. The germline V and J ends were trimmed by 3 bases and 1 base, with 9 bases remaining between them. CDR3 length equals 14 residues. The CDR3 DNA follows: TGTGCCAGCTCACCTTCGCGGGCGAACACTGAAGCTTTCTTT. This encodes CASSPSRANTEAFF.

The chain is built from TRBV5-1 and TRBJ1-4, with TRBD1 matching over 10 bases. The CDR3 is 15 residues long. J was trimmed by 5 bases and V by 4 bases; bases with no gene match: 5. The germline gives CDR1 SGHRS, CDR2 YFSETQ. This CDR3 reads CASSPGQGRNEKLFF. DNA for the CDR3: TGCGCCAGCAGCCCGGGACAGGGGAGGAATGAAAAACTGTTTTTT.

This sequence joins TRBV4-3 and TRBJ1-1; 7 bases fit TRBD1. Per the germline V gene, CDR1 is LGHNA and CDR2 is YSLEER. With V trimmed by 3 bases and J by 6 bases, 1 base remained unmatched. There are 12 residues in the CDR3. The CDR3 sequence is CASSQDRSEAFF. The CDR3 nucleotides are TGCGCCAGCAGCCAGGACAGGTCTGAAGCTTTCTTT.

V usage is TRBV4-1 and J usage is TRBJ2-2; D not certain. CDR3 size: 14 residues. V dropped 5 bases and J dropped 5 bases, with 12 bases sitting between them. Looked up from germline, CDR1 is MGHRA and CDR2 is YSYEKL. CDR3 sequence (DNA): TGCGCCAGCAGCGTCTACGGTACTACCGGGGAGCTGTTTTTT. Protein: CASSVYGTTGELFF.

The CDR3 nucleotides read TGTGCCAGCAGCGCGACGACAGAGAACACTGAAGCTTTCTTT. Translation: CASSATTENTEAFF. The rearrangement links TRBV13 to TRBJ1-1; weak D call: TRBD1 (5 bases). In germline, CDR1 is PRHDT, CDR2 FYEKMQ (reference sequence). Trimming removed 5 bases at V and 1 base at J, with 11 bases between. The length of the CDR3 is 14 residues.

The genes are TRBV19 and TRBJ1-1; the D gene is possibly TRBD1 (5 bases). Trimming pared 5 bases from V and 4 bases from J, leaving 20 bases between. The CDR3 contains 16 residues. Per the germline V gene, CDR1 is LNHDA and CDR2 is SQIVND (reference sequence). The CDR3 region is CASSFTTGPPGTEAFF. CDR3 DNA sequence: TGTGCCAGTAGTTTTACCACAGGACCCCCGGGCACTGAAGCTTTCTTT. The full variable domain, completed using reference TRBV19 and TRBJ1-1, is DGGITQSPKYLFRKEGQNVTLSCEQNLNHDAMYWYRQDPGQGLRLIYYSQIVNDFQKGDIAEGYSVSREKKESFPLTVTSAQKNPTAFYLCASSFTTGPPGTEAFFGQGTRLTVV.

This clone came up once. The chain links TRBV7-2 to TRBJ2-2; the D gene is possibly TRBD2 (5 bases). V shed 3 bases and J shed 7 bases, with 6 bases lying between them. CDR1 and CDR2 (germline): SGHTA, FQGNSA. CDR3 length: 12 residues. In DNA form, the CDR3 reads TGTGCCAGCAGCTTGAGGGACGGGGAGCTGTTTTTT. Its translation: CASSLRDGELFF.

This CDR3 reads CAWKPSRGGETQYF. The DNA for the CDR3 is TGTGCCTGGAAGCCGTCCCGGGGGGGAGAGACCCAGTACTTC. This chain joins TRBV30 and TRBJ2-5, with 8 bases that match TRBD2. V dropped 4 bases and J dropped 4; count of bases not matched to a gene: 8. CDR3 length equals 14 residues. Germline assignment: CDR1 GTSNPN and CDR2 SVGIG (reference sequence).

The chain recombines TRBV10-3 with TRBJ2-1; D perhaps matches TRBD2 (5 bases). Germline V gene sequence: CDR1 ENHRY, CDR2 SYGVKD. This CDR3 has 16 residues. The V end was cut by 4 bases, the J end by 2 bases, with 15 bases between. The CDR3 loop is CAISGTADLTYNEQFF. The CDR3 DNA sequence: TGTGCCATCAGTGGCACAGCGGACCTCACCTACAATGAGCAGTTCTTC.

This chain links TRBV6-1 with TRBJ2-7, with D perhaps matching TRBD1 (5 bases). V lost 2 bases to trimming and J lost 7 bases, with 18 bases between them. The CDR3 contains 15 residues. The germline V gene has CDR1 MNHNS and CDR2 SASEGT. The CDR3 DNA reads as TGTGCCAGCAGTGAATCGGCAGGGTATAACTTTGAGCAGTACTTC. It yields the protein CASSESAGYNFEQYF.

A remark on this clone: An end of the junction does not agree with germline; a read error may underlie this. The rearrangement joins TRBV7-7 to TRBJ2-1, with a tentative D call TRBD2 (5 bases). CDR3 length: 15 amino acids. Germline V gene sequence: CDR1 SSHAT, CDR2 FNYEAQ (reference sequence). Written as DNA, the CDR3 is TGTGCTAGCAGCTTAAAACTAGTGGGCTACAATGAGCAGTTCTTC. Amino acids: CASSLKLVGYNEQFF.

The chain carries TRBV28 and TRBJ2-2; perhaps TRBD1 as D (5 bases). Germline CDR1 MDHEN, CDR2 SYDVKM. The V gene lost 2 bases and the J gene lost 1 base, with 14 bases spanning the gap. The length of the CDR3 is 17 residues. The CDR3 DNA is TGTGCCAGCAGTTTAATCTCTGCAGGGTGGAACACCGGGGAGCTGTTTTTT. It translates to CASSLISAGWNTGELFF.

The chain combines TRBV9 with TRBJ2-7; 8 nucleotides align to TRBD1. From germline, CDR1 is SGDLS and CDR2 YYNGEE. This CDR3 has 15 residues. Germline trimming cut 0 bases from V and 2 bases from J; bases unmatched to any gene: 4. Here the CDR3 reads CASSVALGQAYEQYF. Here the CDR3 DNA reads TGTGCCAGCAGCGTAGCTTTGGGACAGGCCTACGAGCAGTACTTC.

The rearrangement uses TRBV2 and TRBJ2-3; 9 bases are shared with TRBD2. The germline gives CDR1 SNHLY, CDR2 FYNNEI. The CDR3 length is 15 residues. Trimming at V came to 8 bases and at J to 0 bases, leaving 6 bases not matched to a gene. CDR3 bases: TGTGCCAGCGTTTGGCTAGCGGGAAGCACAGATACGCAGTATTTT. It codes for CASVWLAGSTDTQYF.

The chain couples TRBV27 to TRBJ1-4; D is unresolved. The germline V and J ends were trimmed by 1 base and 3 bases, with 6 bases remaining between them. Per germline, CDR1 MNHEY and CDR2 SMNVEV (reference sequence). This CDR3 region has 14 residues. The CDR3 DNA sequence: TGTGCCAGCAGTTTATACAGTCCTAATGAAAAACTGTTTTTT. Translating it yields CASSLYSPNEKLFF.

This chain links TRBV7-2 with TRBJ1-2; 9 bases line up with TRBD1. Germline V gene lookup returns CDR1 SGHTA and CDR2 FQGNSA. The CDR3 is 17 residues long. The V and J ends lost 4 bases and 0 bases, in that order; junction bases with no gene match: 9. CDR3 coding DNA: TGTGCCAGCAGCTATAGGACAGGGGAGTTTTCTAACTATGGCTACACCTTC. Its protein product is CASSYRTGEFSNYGYTF.

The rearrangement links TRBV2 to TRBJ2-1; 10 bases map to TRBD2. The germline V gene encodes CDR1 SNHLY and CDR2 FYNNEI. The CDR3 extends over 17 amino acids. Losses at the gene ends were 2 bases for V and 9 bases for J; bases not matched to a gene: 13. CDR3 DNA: TGTGCCAGCAGTGAACCCTTTACTAGCGGGAAGGGGGGTGAGCAGTTCTTC. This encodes CASSEPFTSGKGGEQFF.

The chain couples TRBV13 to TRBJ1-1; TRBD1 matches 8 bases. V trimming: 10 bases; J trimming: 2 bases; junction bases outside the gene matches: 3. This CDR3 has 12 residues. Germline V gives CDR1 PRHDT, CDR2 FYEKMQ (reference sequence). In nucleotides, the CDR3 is TGTGCCACCGGGACAGGCAACACTGAAGCTTTCTTT. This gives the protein CATGTGNTEAFF.

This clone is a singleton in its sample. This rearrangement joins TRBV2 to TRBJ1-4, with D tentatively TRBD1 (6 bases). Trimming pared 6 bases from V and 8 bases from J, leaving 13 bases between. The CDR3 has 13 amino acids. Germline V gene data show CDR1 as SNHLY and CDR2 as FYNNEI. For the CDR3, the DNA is TGTGCCAGCAGCTTCAGACAGGAGGAAAAACTGTTTTTT. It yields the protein CASSFRQEEKLFF.

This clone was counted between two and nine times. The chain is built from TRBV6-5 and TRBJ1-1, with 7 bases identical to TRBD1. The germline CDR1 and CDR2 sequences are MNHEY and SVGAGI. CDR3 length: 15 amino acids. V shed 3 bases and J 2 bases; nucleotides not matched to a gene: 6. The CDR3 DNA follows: TGTGCCAGCAGTTATACCGGGACAGTTAACACTGAAGCTTTCTTT. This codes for CASSYTGTVNTEAFF.

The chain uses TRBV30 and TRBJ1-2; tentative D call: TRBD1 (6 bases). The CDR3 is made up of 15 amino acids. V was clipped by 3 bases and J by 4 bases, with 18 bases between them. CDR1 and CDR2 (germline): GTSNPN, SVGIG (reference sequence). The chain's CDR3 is CAWRVGLRDTYGYTF. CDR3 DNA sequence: TGTGCCTGGAGAGTTGGTCTACGGGACACCTATGGCTACACCTTC.

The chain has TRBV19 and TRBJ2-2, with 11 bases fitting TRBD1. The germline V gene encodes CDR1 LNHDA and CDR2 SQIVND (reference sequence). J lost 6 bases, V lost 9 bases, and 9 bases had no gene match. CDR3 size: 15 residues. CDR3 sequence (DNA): TGTGCCAGCGACATAGGGACAGGGGGGCCCGGGGAGCTGTTTTTT. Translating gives CASDIGTGGPGELFF.

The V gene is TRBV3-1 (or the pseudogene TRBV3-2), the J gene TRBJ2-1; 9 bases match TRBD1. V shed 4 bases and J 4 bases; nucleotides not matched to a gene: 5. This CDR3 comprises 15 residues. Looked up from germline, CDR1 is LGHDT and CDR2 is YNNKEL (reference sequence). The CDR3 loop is CASSRPGQGYNEQFF. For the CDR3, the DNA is TGTGCCAGCAGCCGGCCGGGACAGGGTTACAATGAGCAGTTCTTC.